The 30 T cell receptor beta chains below come from one sample, sequenced in a study of blood T cell repertoires in COVID-19. The protocol was immunoSEQ multiplex PCR, while the TCRdb copy is restricted to in-frame clones and leaves out a portion. This sample has roughly 220,000 clones, with approximately 84% found just once. The sample taken for sequencing was PBMCs or T cells enriched from blood (not recorded which). The receptors stem from a man aged 35 to 55 who had recovered from COVID-19.

The chain links TRBV4-2 to TRBJ2-1; TRBD2 agrees at 10 bases. With V trimmed by 2 bases and J by 2 bases, 6 bases remained unmatched. CDR3 length: 17 amino acids. The germline V gene encodes CDR1 LGHNA and CDR2 YNFKEQ. The DNA of the CDR3 is TGTGCCAGCAGCCAACACCTCAGCGGGGGGGCCTACAATGAGCAGTTCTTC. It codes for CASSQHLSGGAYNEQFF.

The DNA of the CDR3 is TGTGCCAGCAGCCTCCTAGCGGGGGGGCCCCAAGAGACCCAGTACTTC. Its translation is CASSLLAGGPQETQYF. V and J are TRBV14 and TRBJ2-5; 12 bases align to TRBD2. With V trimmed by 4 bases and J by 1 base, 4 bases remained unmatched. In germline, CDR1 is SGHDN, CDR2 FVKESK. The CDR3 is made up of 16 amino acids.

The chain carries TRBV29-1 and TRBJ1-2, with D maybe TRBD1 (6 bases). V dropped 0 bases and J dropped 0 bases, with 11 bases sitting between them. The germline V gene encodes CDR1 SQVTM and CDR2 ANQGSEA. The length of the CDR3 is 15 residues. The CDR3 DNA is TGCAGCGTTGAAGAGACGGCAGGGGCTAACTATGGCTACACCTTC. Residues: CSVEETAGANYGYTF. Drawing the rest from reference TRBV29-1 and TRBJ1-2, the complete variable domain is SAVISQKPSRDICQRGTSLTIQCQVDSQVTMMFWYRQQPGQSLTLIATANQGSEATYESGFVIDKFPISRPNLTFSTLTVSNMSPEDSSIYLCSVEETAGANYGYTFGSGTRLTVV.

The chain recombines TRBV28 with TRBJ2-7, with TRBD2 as a possible D gene (6 bases). The CDR3 is 13 amino acids. CDR1 and CDR2 from the germline V gene are MDHEN and SYDVKM. V lost 8 bases to trimming and J lost 4 bases, with 15 bases between them. The CDR3 is CASGGTARYEQYF. The DNA of the CDR3 is TGTGCCAGCGGGGGGACGGCTAGATACGAGCAGTACTTC.

The chain combines TRBV28 with TRBJ1-4; D ambiguous. V lost 7 bases and J lost 14, with 26 bases in between. CDR1 and CDR2 from the germline V gene are MDHEN and SYDVKM. CDR3 length: 15 amino acids. CDR3 sequence: CASTKTGDPEPRLFF. For the CDR3, the DNA is TGTGCCAGCACCAAGACTGGCGATCCCGAACCACGGCTGTTTTTT.

The chain links TRBV28 to TRBJ1-1, with no clear D. V gave up 6 bases and J gave up 2 bases, with 7 bases separating them. CDR3 size: 12 residues. CDR1 MDHEN and CDR2 SYDVKM come from the germline V gene. The CDR3 DNA reads TGTGCCAGCAGAAACAGCAACACTGAAGCTTTCTTT. It is translated as CASRNSNTEAFF.

This clone was picked up a small number of times. This chain uses TRBV7-9 with TRBJ1-2, with D possibly being TRBD1 (6 bases). The germline V gene has CDR1 SEHNR and CDR2 FQNEAQ (reference sequence). Trimming took 5 bases from V and 5 from J, leaving 21 bases between them. The CDR3 has 16 amino acids. CDR3 region: CASSRQRDTSSYGYTF. The CDR3 DNA follows: TGTGCCAGCAGCCGACAACGGGACACGAGCTCGTATGGCTACACCTTC.

This clone was detected ten times or more. CDR3 in DNA: TGTGCCAGCAGCAGGACAGGGGGCAACGAGCAGTACTTC. Amino acids: CASSRTGGNEQYF. The chain recombines TRBV5-4 with TRBJ2-7; TRBD1 matches 11 bases. The V gene's germline CDR1 is SGHNT and CDR2 YYREEE (reference sequence). The V segment lost 4 bases and the J segment 5 bases; nucleotides outside the gene matches: 2. This CDR3 comprises 13 residues.

The J gene is TRBJ2-1, the V gene TRBV5-4, with a possible D match to TRBD1 (6 bases). This CDR3 region has 13 residues. The V gene lost 0 bases and the J gene lost 9 bases, with 10 bases spanning the gap. Germline-derived CDR1 and CDR2 are SGHNT and YYREEE (reference sequence). CDR3 region: CASSLVWGREQFF. The CDR3 DNA is TGTGCCAGCAGCTTGGTGTGGGGGCGTGAGCAGTTCTTC.

Written as DNA, the CDR3 is TGTGCCAGCAGTGAAACTGTGGGAAACACCATATATTTT. Protein product: CASSETVGNTIYF. This chain uses TRBV6-1 with TRBJ1-3; the D is unclear. Between the trimmed V and J ends, which lost 2 bases and 4 bases, there was a span of 6 bases. CDR3 length: 13 residues. Germline assignment: CDR1 MNHNS and CDR2 SASEGT.

With regard to this clone: Other DNA variants within this sample encode the same CDR3. The V call is TRBV10-3, the J call TRBJ1-1; TRBD1 is a possible D gene (5 bases). V was clipped by 0 bases and J by 1 base, with 9 bases between them. CDR1 is ENHRY, CDR2 SYGVKD, per germline. The CDR3 runs to 15 residues. The CDR3 spells CAISESRQGNTEAFF. The CDR3 DNA reads TGTGCCATCAGTGAGTCGAGGCAGGGGAACACTGAAGCTTTCTTT.

This chain joins TRBV5-1 and TRBJ2-7; D unresolved. The CDR3 runs to 15 residues. V was shortened by 4 bases and J by 1 base, with 15 bases between the two germline ends. Germline values: CDR1 SGHRS, CDR2 YFSETQ. The CDR3 sequence: CASSKPESVSYEQYF. CDR3 coding DNA: TGCGCCAGCAGCAAACCTGAATCAGTATCCTACGAGCAGTACTTC.

V is TRBV5-1 and J is TRBJ1-3; 9 bases agree with TRBD1. V shed 5 bases, J shed 1 base, and the junction held 10 bases outside the gene matches. The CDR3 loop spans 17 amino acids. Germline V gene data show CDR1 as SGHRS and CDR2 as YFSETQ. DNA for the CDR3: TGCGCCAGCAGACATACAGGGGGCGATATGTCTGGAAACACCATATATTTT. Amino acid sequence: CASRHTGGDMSGNTIYF. Supplemented by reference TRBV5-1 and TRBJ1-3, the full variable domain reads KAGVTQTPRYLIKTRGQQVTLSCSPISGHRSVSWYQQTPGQGLQFLFEYFSETQRNKGNFPGRFSGRQFSNSRSEMNVSTLELGDSALYLCASRHTGGDMSGNTIYFGEGSWLTVV.

The V and J genes are TRBV7-6 and TRBJ2-7; no definite D call. Trimming stripped 5 bases from V and 0 bases from J, with 14 bases between. The length of the CDR3 is 15 residues. Germline V gives CDR1 SGHVS, CDR2 FNYEAQ. The chain's CDR3 is CASSPLPKSSYEQYF. CDR3 in DNA: TGTGCCAGCAGCCCACTCCCAAAGAGCTCCTACGAGCAGTACTTC.

The genes are TRBV24-1 and TRBJ1-1, with 7 bases fitting TRBD1. Germline-derived CDR1 and CDR2 are KGHDR and SFDVKD. The J segment lost 4 bases and the V segment lost 2 bases, leaving 6 bases of the junction unmatched. This CDR3 is 15 amino acids long. CDR3 in amino acids: CATSDSRGAGTEAFF. The CDR3 nucleotides are TGTGCCACCAGTGATTCCAGGGGGGCCGGCACTGAAGCTTTCTTT.

The V call is TRBV6-1, the J call TRBJ2-5; tentatively, D is TRBD1 (6 bases). Germline V CDR1 and CDR2: MNHNS, SASEGT. The CDR3 is made up of 14 amino acids. The V end lost 3 bases, the J end lost 5 bases, and 13 bases lay between the germline ends. CDR3 DNA sequence: TGTGCCAGCAGTGAGGAACAGGGTTGGGAGACCCAGTACTTC. Translating it yields CASSEEQGWETQYF.

V usage is TRBV3-1 (or the pseudogene TRBV3-2) and J usage is TRBJ1-2; D is unclear. Trimming took off 1 base at V and 6 bases at J, with 15 bases between the two ends. The CDR3 loop spans 15 amino acids. Germline V gives CDR1 LGHDT, CDR2 YNNKEL (reference sequence). DNA for the CDR3: TGTGCCAGCAGCCAAGCCGGAGGGAGGGTAGATGGCTACACCTTC. Its protein product is CASSQAGGRVDGYTF.

The chain carries TRBV7-2 and TRBJ2-5; 8 bases agree with TRBD2. The CDR3 loop spans 14 amino acids. V gave up 5 bases and J gave up 5 bases; unmatched junction bases: 7. Germline V gene sequence: CDR1 SGHTA, CDR2 FQGNSA. The chain's CDR3 is CASSLIAGSETQYF. In nucleotides, the CDR3 is TGTGCCAGCAGCCTTATAGCGGGGTCGGAGACCCAGTACTTC.

This clone was found many times. The V call is TRBV5-4, the J call TRBJ2-2; 10 bases align to TRBD1. CDR3 length: 15 amino acids. The germline gives CDR1 SGHNT, CDR2 YYREEE (reference sequence). The V gene end was trimmed by 4 bases and the J gene end by 3 bases; junction bases not matched to a gene: 3. CDR3 bases: TGTGCCAGCAGCGAGGGACAGGGGTACACCGGGGAGCTGTTTTTT. Amino acids: CASSEGQGYTGELFF. The variable domain in full, with the rest retrieved from reference TRBV5-4 and TRBJ2-2, is ETGVTQSPTHLIKTRGQQVTLRCSSQSGHNTVSWYQQALGQGPQFIFQYYREEENGRGNFPPRFSGLQFPNYSSELNVNALELDDSALYLCASSEGQGYTGELFFGEGSRLTVL.

The V and J genes are TRBV5-1 and TRBJ2-7, with TRBD1 as a possible D gene (6 bases). Germline lookup yields CDR1 SGHRS and CDR2 YFSETQ. The CDR3 extends over 15 amino acids. The V and J ends lost 0 bases and 4 bases respectively, with 14 bases between them. DNA of the CDR3: TGCGCCAGCAGCTTGGGAGTAGGGACACCTTACGAGCAGTACTTC. Its translation: CASSLGVGTPYEQYF.

This chain connects TRBV24-1 to TRBJ2-1; 14 bases fit TRBD2. The CDR3 is 16 residues long. CDR1 is KGHDR, CDR2 SFDVKD, per germline. Unmatched junction bases numbered 4, after V lost 4 bases and J lost 6 bases. CDR3 amino acids: CATSDRGLAGGNEQFF. The DNA of the CDR3 is TGTGCCACCAGTGACCGAGGACTAGCGGGAGGCAATGAGCAGTTCTTC.

The V gene is TRBV2, the J gene TRBJ1-1; D gene unclear. V lost 3 bases and J lost 0, with 11 bases in between. CDR1 and CDR2 (germline): SNHLY, FYNNEI. CDR3 length equals 15 residues. CDR3: CASSDGGPMNTEAFF. CDR3 sequence (DNA): TGTGCCAGCAGTGACGGAGGGCCCATGAACACTGAAGCTTTCTTT.

The rearrangement links TRBV6-1 to TRBJ1-3; D gene uncertain. This CDR3 is built from 16 residues. The V gene's germline CDR1 is MNHNS and CDR2 SASEGT. The V and J ends lost 3 bases and 0 bases respectively, with 12 bases between them. CDR3 residues: CASSDGLMRSGNTIYF. In nucleotides, the CDR3 is TGTGCCAGCAGTGATGGACTAATGCGCTCTGGAAACACCATATATTTT.

This chain uses TRBV6-5 with TRBJ1-2, with D maybe TRBD1 (5 bases). The CDR3 is made up of 15 amino acids. Germline loops: CDR1 MNHEY, CDR2 SVGAGI. V lost 6 bases to trimming and J lost 5 bases, with 19 bases between them. The CDR3 loop is CASSVQGPLSYGYTF. The CDR3 DNA reads as TGTGCCAGCAGCGTGCAGGGCCCCTTATCTTATGGCTACACCTTC.

This chain connects TRBV4-1 to TRBJ2-7; TRBD2 aligns across 12 bases. Germline V gives CDR1 MGHRA, CDR2 YSYEKL. This CDR3 is built from 15 residues. V lost 0 bases and J lost 8; bases outside the gene matches: 5. In DNA, the CDR3 is TGCGCCAGCAGCCAAGAGGGGACTAGCGGGTCCCAGCAGTACTTC. Residues: CASSQEGTSGSQQYF.

The chain links TRBV3-1 (or the pseudogene TRBV3-2) to TRBJ1-2; 7 bases are shared with TRBD1. Germline V gene data show CDR1 as LGHDT and CDR2 as YNNKEL (reference sequence). The CDR3 is 14 residues long. J lost 8 bases, V lost 4 bases, and 10 bases had no gene match. The CDR3 nucleotides read TGTGCCAGCAGCCTAAGCGGACGGGACAGCGGCTACACCTTC. Translated, it gives CASSLSGRDSGYTF.

The rearrangement uses TRBV30 and TRBJ1-4; TRBD1 aligns across 7 bases. The CDR3 length is 13 residues. Trimming removed 8 bases from V and 3 bases from J; junction bases left unmatched: 6. Germline V gene data show CDR1 as GTSNPN and CDR2 as SVGIG (reference sequence). The chain's CDR3 is CAAEGGPNEKLFF. The CDR3 nucleotides read TGTGCCGCCGAAGGGGGCCCTAATGAAAAACTGTTTTTT.

The rearrangement joins TRBV4-2 to TRBJ2-5; 9 bases match TRBD1. V dropped 4 bases and J dropped 4; count of bases not matched to a gene: 13. The CDR3 sequence is 17 residues long. Per germline, CDR1 LGHNA and CDR2 YNFKEQ. The CDR3 reads CASSPLGTGSGRETQYF. The CDR3 region has the DNA TGTGCCAGCAGCCCGCTCGGGACAGGGTCAGGGAGAGAGACCCAGTACTTC.

CDR3 protein: CATHSFPSLYEQYF. The DNA for the CDR3 is TGTGCCACCCACTCCTTCCCTTCCCTCTACGAGCAGTACTTC. This rearrangement joins TRBV6-5 to TRBJ2-7; D ambiguous. The germline V and J ends were trimmed by 10 bases and 3 bases, with 19 bases remaining between them. Germline V gene lookup returns CDR1 MNHEY and CDR2 SVGAGI. The CDR3 covers 14 residues.

The chain is built from TRBV21-1 and TRBJ1-6; TRBD1, as called in the table, went unchecked against the DNA. TRBV21-1 is a known pseudogene. This CDR3 spans 14 amino acids. CDR3 bases: TGTGCCAGCAGCAAATGGGGCAAGAATTCACCCCTCCACTTT. Translated, it gives CASSKWGKNSPLHF.